A single sample gave rise to the 28 T cell receptor beta chains below, sequenced in a study of CD8+ T cells in alopecia areata. Sequencing relied on a cDNA template that was reverse transcribed from extracted RNA. This table comes from immunoSEQ multiplex PCR, and its TCRdb copy is limited to in-frame clones, with some not included. The sample consists of some 160,000 clones, less than 75% of them appearing once. The sequenced material came from CD8+ T cells sorted from blood. These TCRs come from a human donor in good health.

This clone has a handful of counts. The chain couples TRBV9 to TRBJ2-3, with 9 nucleotides matching TRBD2. Trimming took 0 bases from V and 6 from J; bases not matched to a gene: 8. The CDR3 covers 16 residues. Germline CDR1 SGDLS, CDR2 YYNGEE. CDR3 in DNA: TGTGCCAGCAGCGTAGTATCTAGCGGGGCGTCGGATACGCAGTATTTT. This translates into CASSVVSSGASDTQYF.

This clone occurred a few times. V and J are TRBV27 and TRBJ2-1; 8 nucleotides align to TRBD1. The germline V gene encodes CDR1 MNHEY and CDR2 SMNVEV (reference sequence). This CDR3 spans 12 amino acids. Unmatched junction bases numbered 3, after V lost 6 bases and J lost 8 bases. The DNA of the CDR3 is TGTGCCAGCAGCACAGGGGGATATGAGCAGTTCTTC. Translation gives CASSTGGYEQFF.

The rearrangement links TRBV2 to TRBJ2-7, with a weak D call TRBD2 (6 bases). V shed 5 bases and J shed 7 bases, with 15 bases lying between them. Germline V gene sequence: CDR1 SNHLY, CDR2 FYNNEI. CDR3 length: 13 amino acids. The CDR3, as DNA: TGTGCCAGCAGTTCCCCCCTGCGGGGTGAGCAGTACTTC. This translates into CASSSPLRGEQYF. The full variable domain, its missing parts supplied by reference TRBV2 and TRBJ2-7, is EPEVTQTPSHQVTQMGQEVILRCVPISNHLYFYWYRQILGQKVEFLVSFYNNEISEKSEIFDDQFSVERPDGSNFTLKIRSTKLEDSAMYFCASSSPLRGEQYFGPGTRLTVT.

The table lists this clone with a few counts. The chain recombines TRBV28 with TRBJ2-4; 13 bases map to TRBD2. With V trimmed by 1 base and J by 1 base, 4 bases remained unmatched. This CDR3 spans 18 amino acids. CDR1 is MDHEN and CDR2 is SYDVKM in the germline V gene. The DNA of the CDR3 is TGTGCCAGCAGTTTATCACTAGCGGGAGGGCAGGCCAAAAACATTCAGTACTTC. Protein sequence: CASSLSLAGGQAKNIQYF.

Points on this clone: At the DNA level, this CDR3 is encoded by other sequences in the same sample as well. The rearrangement joins TRBV12-5 to TRBJ2-1; unclear D gene. The CDR3 is 13 residues long. Germline V gene data show CDR1 as LGHNT and CDR2 as FRNRAP. Trimming pared 1 base from V and 5 bases from J, leaving 6 bases between. The CDR3 loop reads CASGLGLDNEQFF. CDR3 nucleotide sequence: TGTGCTAGTGGTTTGGGTCTTGACAATGAGCAGTTCTTC.

Only a few counts were recorded for this clone. The chain combines TRBV29-1 with TRBJ2-2; a weak D match, TRBD1 (5 bases). The CDR3 is 15 amino acids. Germline CDR1 and CDR2: SQVTM and ANQGSEA. Trimming shortened V by 4 bases and J by 0 bases, and 12 bases separated the two germline ends. Here the CDR3 DNA reads TGCAGCGTTGGAGCTCCAGGGCCGAACACCGGGGAGCTGTTTTTT. Residues: CSVGAPGPNTGELFF.

The chain has TRBV5-6 and TRBJ2-1; D is uncertain. Trimming took 3 bases from V and 12 from J, leaving 13 bases between them. Germline V gene data show CDR1 as SGHDT and CDR2 as YYEEEE. The CDR3 spans 12 residues. The DNA of the CDR3 is TGTGCCAGCAGCTCTTCCGGGTACGGGCAGTTCTTC. Its protein is CASSSSGYGQFF.

This clone showed up just a few times. The chain employs TRBV4-2 and TRBJ2-3; 11 bases line up with TRBD2. The germline V gene encodes CDR1 LGHNA and CDR2 YNFKEQ. V shed 2 bases, J shed 1 base, and the junction held 2 bases outside the gene matches. This CDR3 is built from 16 residues. CDR3 DNA: TGTGCCAGCAGCCAACTGACTAGCGGGGGCACAGATACGCAGTATTTT. Translating it yields CASSQLTSGGTDTQYF.

V usage is TRBV29-1 and J usage is TRBJ1-1; no definite D call. From germline, CDR1 is SQVTM and CDR2 ANQGSEA. V was cut by 5 bases and J by 5 bases, with 18 bases left in between. CDR3 length: 14 residues. The CDR3 region is CSVFFPGKETEAFF. The CDR3 nucleotides read TGCAGCGTTTTTTTTCCGGGGAAAGAGACTGAAGCTTTCTTT.

The chain joins TRBV13 to TRBJ2-1; D could derive from TRBD1 or TRBD2 (5 bases each). Germline CDR1 reads PRHDT; CDR2 reads FYEKMQ (reference sequence). This CDR3 is built from 13 residues. Trimming pared 4 bases from V and 12 bases from J, leaving 16 bases between. The CDR3 is CASSSPLGVGQFF. The CDR3 region has the DNA TGTGCCAGCAGCTCCCCTCTGGGGGTCGGGCAGTTCTTC.

This chain links TRBV27 with TRBJ2-4, with a weak D call TRBD2 (5 bases). Trimming removed 3 bases from V and 8 bases from J, with 17 bases in between. Germline CDR1 and CDR2: MNHEY and SMNVEV (reference sequence). This CDR3 is 15 amino acids long. This CDR3 reads CASSLASGRQDIQYF. In DNA, the CDR3 is TGTGCCAGCAGTTTGGCCAGCGGTCGTCAGGACATTCAGTACTTC.

This rearrangement joins TRBV2 to TRBJ2-5; D gene unclear. CDR3 length: 11 residues. V shed 5 bases and J shed 4 bases, with 5 bases lying between them. In germline, CDR1 is SNHLY, CDR2 FYNNEI. The CDR3 DNA reads as TGTGCCAGCAGTATGGTAGAGACCCAGTACTTC. Translated, it gives CASSMVETQYF.

The V call is TRBV27, the J call TRBJ2-6; no clear D gene. The CDR3 totals 13 residues. Germline loops: CDR1 MNHEY, CDR2 SMNVEV (reference sequence). V was shortened by 6 bases and J by 4 bases, with 7 bases between the two germline ends. This CDR3 reads CASSALGANVLTF. The CDR3 nucleotides read TGTGCCAGCAGCGCCTTGGGGGCCAACGTCCTGACTTTC.

This rearrangement joins TRBV27 to TRBJ2-7; weak D call: TRBD2 (5 bases). V lost 3 bases and J 0 bases, leaving 9 bases between the germline ends. The CDR3 has 14 residues. CDR1 and CDR2 from the germline V gene are MNHEY and SMNVEV (reference sequence). The CDR3 bases are TGTGCCAGCAGTTTCGGGGTTAGCTCCTACGAGCAGTACTTC. Translated: CASSFGVSSYEQYF.

V gene TRBV10-2 combines with J gene TRBJ1-1; D is undetermined. The CDR3 extends over 12 amino acids. The V end was cut by 8 bases, the J end by 2 bases, with 9 bases between. Germline lookup yields CDR1 WSHSY and CDR2 SAAADI. CDR3 nucleotides: TGCGCCAGCTTGGACGTTAACACTGAAGCTTTCTTT. It yields the protein CASLDVNTEAFF.

The V and J genes are TRBV4-1 and TRBJ2-4; D uncertain. Trimming left V 1 base short and J 2 bases short, with 9 bases between. CDR1 is MGHRA, CDR2 YSYEKL, per germline. The CDR3 spans 15 residues. The CDR3 loop reads CASSQVETPKNIQYF. Written as DNA, the CDR3 is TGCGCCAGCAGCCAAGTTGAGACTCCCAAAAACATTCAGTACTTC.

This clone was seen a few times. The chain uses TRBV11-2 and TRBJ2-7; D is uncertain. Trimming removed 0 bases from V and 6 bases from J, with 9 bases in between. From germline, CDR1 is SGHAT and CDR2 FQNNGV. CDR3 length: 13 residues. The CDR3 sequence: CASSLENYLEQYF. The DNA for the CDR3 is TGTGCCAGCAGCTTAGAAAACTATCTCGAGCAGTACTTC.

The chain links TRBV15 to TRBJ2-1; possible D gene TRBD1, 6 bases. Trimming took 0 bases from V and 0 from J, leaving 12 bases between them. The CDR3 has 17 residues. Germline CDR1 and CDR2: LNHNV and YYDKDF (reference sequence). This CDR3 reads CATSRDHGTSSYNEQFF. CDR3 in DNA: TGTGCCACCAGCAGAGATCATGGGACATCCTCCTACAATGAGCAGTTCTTC.

The chain recombines TRBV6-5 with TRBJ2-1, with D perhaps matching TRBD1 or TRBD2 (5 bases each). This CDR3 is 16 amino acids long. The V end lost 2 bases, the J end lost 4 bases, and 15 bases lay between the germline ends. Germline V gene lookup returns CDR1 MNHEY and CDR2 SVGAGI. For the CDR3, the DNA is TGTGCCAGCAGTTACCCGGGACCATCGGGGTACAATGAGCAGTTCTTC. The encoded protein is CASSYPGPSGYNEQFF.

The chain recombines TRBV27 with TRBJ2-3; D might be TRBD2 (5 bases). The CDR3 is made up of 16 amino acids. Germline assignment: CDR1 MNHEY and CDR2 SMNVEV (reference sequence). Trimming shortened V by 2 bases and J by 1 base, and 13 bases separated the two germline ends. The CDR3 loop reads CASSLGAAGRTDTQYF. As DNA, the CDR3 is TGTGCCAGCAGTTTAGGTGCCGCGGGCCGCACAGATACGCAGTATTTT.

The DNA for the CDR3 is TGCGCCAGCAGCTGGGGAGGATACAATGAGCAGTTCTTC. Protein sequence: CASSWGGYNEQFF. The chain couples TRBV5-1 to TRBJ2-1; D is possibly TRBD2 (6 bases). Germline V CDR1 and CDR2: SGHRS, YFSETQ. V lost 3 bases and J 4 bases, leaving 8 bases between the germline ends. CDR3 length: 13 amino acids.

This clone was picked up a small number of times. The chain combines TRBV7-9 with TRBJ2-7; D is perhaps TRBD2 (6 bases). The CDR3 covers 13 residues. V lost 5 bases and J 2 bases, leaving 10 bases between the germline ends. Germline CDR1 is SEHNR and CDR2 is FQNEAQ (reference sequence). The CDR3 DNA reads as TGTGCCAGCAGCCCCGCGGGAACCTACGAGCAGTACTTC. It is translated as CASSPAGTYEQYF.

J is TRBJ2-7 and V is TRBV4-2; D call uncertain. Trimming took off 1 base at V and 7 bases at J, with 11 bases between the two ends. The germline CDR1 and CDR2 sequences are LGHNA and YNFKEQ. The CDR3 is made up of 13 amino acids. The CDR3 spells CASSQGALAEQYF. CDR3 sequence (DNA): TGTGCCAGCAGCCAAGGGGCCCTGGCGGAGCAGTACTTC.

The V gene is TRBV25-1, the J gene TRBJ1-5; 8 bases line up with TRBD1. V was clipped by 6 bases and J by 2 bases; unmatched bases: 3. Germline V lookup: CDR1 MGHDK, CDR2 SYGVNS. The CDR3 contains 14 residues. The CDR3 DNA sequence: TGTGCCAGCAGGGACAGGGACGGCAATCAGCCCCAGCATTTT. Amino acids: CASRDRDGNQPQHF.

This clone has more than one count but fewer than ten. The V call is TRBV6-6, the J call TRBJ2-7; D gene ambiguous. V was shortened by 2 bases and J by 2 bases, with 7 bases between the two germline ends. The CDR3 sequence is 13 residues long. Germline CDR1 is MNHNY and CDR2 is SVGAGI (reference sequence). This CDR3 reads CASSYAETYEQYF. Here the CDR3 DNA reads TGTGCCAGCAGTTACGCGGAGACCTACGAGCAGTACTTC.

The CDR3 sequence: CASSLEDREETQYF. The CDR3 nucleotides are TGCGCCAGCAGCTTGGAGGACAGGGAAGAGACCCAGTACTTC. V gene TRBV5-1 combines with J gene TRBJ2-5, with 8 bases identical to TRBD1. CDR3 length: 14 amino acids. Trimming took 0 bases from V and 3 from J; bases not matched to a gene: 1. From germline, CDR1 is SGHRS and CDR2 YFSETQ.

The V and J genes are TRBV27 and TRBJ1-4, with 7 bases aligning to TRBD1. Germline loops: CDR1 MNHEY, CDR2 SMNVEV (reference sequence). The CDR3 covers 18 residues. The V and J ends lost 5 bases and 8 bases, in that order; junction bases with no gene match: 20. CDR3 residues: CASSQTGDASRPAEKLFF. CDR3 DNA: TGTGCCAGCAGTCAAACAGGGGATGCTTCCCGTCCGGCAGAAAAACTGTTTTTT. Variable domain in full (rest from reference TRBV27 and TRBJ1-4): EAQVTQNPRYLITVTGKKLTVTCSQNMNHEYMSWYRQDPGLGLRQIYYSMNVEVTDKGDVPEGYKVSRKEKRNFPLILESPSPNQTSLYFCASSQTGDASRPAEKLFFGSGTQLSVL.

The chain combines TRBV28 with TRBJ2-1, with TRBD2 identical over 8 bases. J was trimmed by 7 bases and V by 6 bases; bases with no gene match: 2. The CDR3 consists of 12 residues. Germline CDR1 reads MDHEN; CDR2 reads SYDVKM. The CDR3 loop is CASSRLANEQFF. The DNA for the CDR3 is TGTGCCAGCAGCCGACTAGCGAATGAGCAGTTCTTC.